Shown below are 28 T cell receptor beta chains from a single sample sequenced in a study of Ad26.COV2.S vaccination and SARS-CoV-2 variants. Sequencing was performed with immunoSEQ multiplex PCR; in TCRdb, only in-frame clones are kept and a portion is missing. The top ten hold 5% of the sample, which has fewer than 150,000 clones, roughly 88% seen once. Sequences were derived from peripheral blood, sampled after recovery from COVID-19. These receptors all come from a human donor who had recovered from COVID-19.

V is TRBV7-8 and J is TRBJ2-7; D not certain. CDR1 and CDR2 from the germline V gene are SGHVS and FQNEAQ. CDR3 length: 14 residues. Trimming took off 2 bases at V and 1 base at J, with 9 bases between the two ends. The CDR3 DNA sequence: TGTGCCAGCAGCTTAAGACGCGCATCCTACGAGCAGTACTTC. It yields the protein CASSLRRASYEQYF.

V and J are TRBV3-1 (or the pseudogene TRBV3-2) and TRBJ2-5, with TRBD1 as a possible D gene (6 bases). This CDR3 spans 15 amino acids. Between the trimmed V and J ends, which lost 0 bases and 5 bases, there was a span of 13 bases. CDR1 LGHDT and CDR2 YNNKEL come from the germline V gene (reference sequence). CDR3 protein: CASSQDCRQGETQYF. CDR3 in DNA: TGTGCCAGCAGCCAAGATTGTCGGCAGGGGGAGACCCAGTACTTC.

This clone was seen more than once but under ten times. The rearrangement links TRBV7-9 to TRBJ1-1; D remains unclear. V gave up 2 bases and J gave up 5 bases, with 24 bases separating them. The CDR3 extends over 18 amino acids. Germline V gene sequence: CDR1 SEHNR, CDR2 FQNEAQ (reference sequence). The CDR3 loop is CASSLNRLGVISGTEAFF. In DNA, the CDR3 is TGTGCCAGCAGCTTAAATAGACTCGGGGTCATCAGTGGTACTGAAGCTTTCTTT.

In this sample, this clone turned up once. CDR3 sequence reads: CASSPWTGNRNEQFF. The CDR3 DNA sequence: TGTGCCAGCTCACCATGGACAGGTAATAGGAATGAGCAGTTCTTC. This chain uses TRBV18 with TRBJ2-1; 7 bases match TRBD1. Losses at the gene ends were 2 bases for V and 7 bases for J; bases not matched to a gene: 8. The CDR3 has 15 residues. Germline assignment: CDR1 KGHSH and CDR2 LQKENI.

The chain has TRBV5-1 and TRBJ1-3; D remains ambiguous. CDR3 length: 14 amino acids. V lost 6 bases to trimming and J lost 0 bases, with 10 bases between them. Germline CDR1 and CDR2: SGHRS and YFSETQ. This CDR3 is CASKPGLSGNTIYF. The CDR3 coding sequence is TGCGCCAGCAAGCCAGGTCTCTCTGGAAACACCATATATTTT.

The chain uses TRBV30 and TRBJ2-7, with TRBD1 matching 7 bases. CDR1 GTSNPN and CDR2 SVGIG come from the germline V gene (reference sequence). CDR3 size: 13 residues. Germline trimming cut 6 bases from V and 1 base from J; bases unmatched to any gene: 6. For the CDR3, the DNA is TGTGCCTGTGACAGGGCCACGTCCTACGAGCAGTACTTC. Translating gives CACDRATSYEQYF.

The chain employs TRBV18 and TRBJ1-1; maybe TRBD1 (5 bases). The length of the CDR3 is 15 residues. Germline V gives CDR1 KGHSH, CDR2 LQKENI. Trimming shortened V by 1 base and J by 3 bases, and 12 bases separated the two germline ends. The CDR3 spells CASSPRRGLDTEAFF. DNA for the CDR3: TGTGCCAGCTCACCACGGAGGGGCCTTGACACTGAAGCTTTCTTT.

J is TRBJ2-7 and V is TRBV3-1 (or the pseudogene TRBV3-2); tentatively, D is TRBD1 (6 bases). V shed 1 base and J shed 6 bases, with 10 bases lying between them. The CDR3 runs 13 residues. CDR1 is LGHDT, CDR2 YNNKEL, per germline (reference sequence). The CDR3 sequence is CASSQGWGREQYF. The CDR3 DNA is TGTGCCAGCAGCCAAGGCTGGGGGCGCGAGCAGTACTTC.

This chain joins TRBV6-5 and TRBJ1-2, with D uncertain. V shed 8 bases and J shed 8 bases, with 12 bases lying between them. CDR3 length: 11 amino acids. Germline CDR1 and CDR2: MNHEY and SVGAGI. DNA of the CDR3: TGTGCCAGCGGGTCGATTCGGGGCTACACCTTC. Amino acid sequence: CASGSIRGYTF.

This chain uses TRBV5-1 with TRBJ1-2; D is ambiguous. The CDR3 length is 14 residues. Trimming removed 0 bases at V and 4 bases at J, with 10 bases between. Germline V gives CDR1 SGHRS, CDR2 YFSETQ. The CDR3 nucleotides are TGCGCCAGCAGCTTGGGTGACGGCTTCTATGGCTACACCTTC. Protein sequence: CASSLGDGFYGYTF.

V gene TRBV6-5 combines with J gene TRBJ2-1; D remains unclear. The germline V gene encodes CDR1 MNHEY and CDR2 SVGAGI. The CDR3 has 15 amino acids. V was clipped by 6 bases and J by 0 bases, with 12 bases between them. CDR3 residues: CASRLTASSYNEQFF. In DNA form, the CDR3 reads TGTGCCAGCAGGTTGACCGCTAGCTCCTACAATGAGCAGTTCTTC.

V and J are TRBV5-4 and TRBJ2-1; D not certain. CDR3 length equals 15 residues. Trimming pared 1 base from V and 0 bases from J, leaving 8 bases between. Germline CDR1 SGHNT, CDR2 YYREEE (reference sequence). As DNA, the CDR3 is TGTGCCAGCAGCTTGAGTTCAAACTCCTACAATGAGCAGTTCTTC. It is translated as CASSLSSNSYNEQFF.

The rearrangement joins TRBV4-1 to TRBJ1-1; 8 bases line up with TRBD1. After removal of 2 bases from V and 1 base from J, the junction contained 6 bases not matched to a gene. CDR1 is MGHRA and CDR2 is YSYEKL in the germline V gene. The CDR3 is made up of 16 amino acids. This CDR3 is CASSQMHRGWNTEAFF. CDR3 DNA sequence: TGCGCCAGCAGCCAAATGCACAGGGGGTGGAACACTGAAGCTTTCTTT.

The J gene is TRBJ2-1, the V gene TRBV12-3 or TRBV12-4; D is undetermined. The CDR3 consists of 12 residues. The V end was cut by 1 base, the J end by 8 bases, with 6 bases between. The CDR3 coding sequence is TGTGCCAGCAGTTTAGTGGGGTATGAGCAGTTCTTC. Its protein product is CASSLVGYEQFF.

The V call is TRBV30, the J call TRBJ2-7; a possible D gene is TRBD2 (6 bases). The CDR3 length is 13 residues. Germline loops: CDR1 GTSNPN, CDR2 SVGIG (reference sequence). V lost 5 bases, J lost 2 bases, and 13 bases lay in between. CDR3 sequence reads: CAWAEGRPYEQYF. CDR3 coding DNA: TGTGCCTGGGCGGAGGGCAGGCCCTACGAGCAGTACTTC.

The chain is built from TRBV5-6 and TRBJ2-3; D is tentatively TRBD1 or TRBD2 (5 bases each). Trimming shortened V by 2 bases and J by 5 bases, and 15 bases separated the two germline ends. Germline CDR1 is SGHDT and CDR2 is YYEEEE. CDR3 length: 15 residues. The CDR3 region is CASSFDRGQGDTQYF. The CDR3 DNA sequence: TGTGCCAGCAGCTTCGACAGAGGGCAAGGAGATACGCAGTATTTT.

The J gene is TRBJ1-5, the V gene TRBV5-4, with no clear D. V was cut by 5 bases and J by 4 bases, with 10 bases left in between. The CDR3 sequence is 13 residues long. From germline, CDR1 is SGHNT and CDR2 YYREEE (reference sequence). The CDR3 region is CASRRRGNQPQHF. Here the CDR3 DNA reads TGTGCCAGCAGGAGACGGGGAAATCAGCCCCAGCATTTT.

J is TRBJ1-3 and V is TRBV4-3; 7 nucleotides line up with TRBD1. The CDR3 totals 16 residues. The germline CDR1 and CDR2 sequences are LGHNA and YSLEER. V was clipped by 3 bases and J by 5 bases; unmatched bases: 10. CDR3 in DNA: TGCGCCAGCAGCCAGCAATACAGGGGAGCGAGAAACACCATATATTTT. Its translation is CASSQQYRGARNTIYF.

The chain recombines TRBV9 with TRBJ2-2; D is possibly TRBD2 (6 bases). This CDR3 has 17 amino acids. The germline V and J ends were trimmed by 0 bases and 1 base, with 13 bases remaining between them. Germline CDR1 reads SGDLS; CDR2 reads YYNGEE. The CDR3 DNA sequence: TGTGCCAGCAGCGTAGATTTATTCGGGGGGAACACCGGGGAGCTGTTTTTT. This gives the protein CASSVDLFGGNTGELFF.

The chain combines TRBV19 with TRBJ1-3, with D uncertain. V was cut by 3 bases and J by 0 bases, with 6 bases left in between. The CDR3 sequence is 14 residues long. Germline V gene data show CDR1 as LNHDA and CDR2 as SQIVND (reference sequence). CDR3 loop: CASSIGNSGNTIYF. For the CDR3, the DNA is TGTGCCAGTAGTATTGGCAACTCTGGAAACACCATATATTTT.

In DNA form, the CDR3 reads TGTGCCTGGAGTGTATCGGCGAACACTGAAGCTTTCTTT. It specifies CAWSVSANTEAFF. This rearrangement joins TRBV30 to TRBJ1-1; D gene uncertain. V lost 0 bases, J lost 1 base, and 6 bases lay in between. CDR3 length: 13 amino acids. CDR1 is GTSNPN, CDR2 SVGIG, per germline (reference sequence). Combining the CDR3 with reference TRBV30 and TRBJ1-1 gives the whole variable domain SQTIHQWPATLVQPVGSPLSLECTVEGTSNPNLYWYRQAAGRGLQLLFYSVGIGQISSEVPQNLSASRPQDRQFILSSKKLLLSDSGFYLCAWSVSANTEAFFGQGTRLTVV.

This rearrangement joins TRBV20-1 to TRBJ2-1; D is undetermined. There are 11 residues in the CDR3. Trimming took off 7 bases at V and 10 bases at J, with 14 bases between the two ends. The germline CDR1 and CDR2 sequences are DFQATT and SNEGSKA (reference sequence). CDR3 coding DNA: TGCAGTGGCTTAGGGTTCCGGGAGCAGTTCTTC. The encoded protein is CSGLGFREQFF.

This chain uses TRBV5-4 with TRBJ1-5; D remains unclear. There are 11 residues in the CDR3. CDR1 and CDR2 from the germline V gene are SGHNT and YYREEE (reference sequence). Trimming took off 5 bases at V and 7 bases at J, with 7 bases between the two ends. DNA of the CDR3: TGTGCCAGCAGGTCTTGGCAGCCCCAGCATTTT. Translation gives CASRSWQPQHF.

CDR3 bases: TGTGCCAGCAGCTTGGTAGGGGGGCTGGGGACTGAAGCTTTCTTT. This translates into CASSLVGGLGTEAFF. The chain is built from TRBV5-6 and TRBJ1-1; the D gene is possibly TRBD1 (6 bases). Germline V gives CDR1 SGHDT, CDR2 YYEEEE. V was cut by 0 bases and J by 5 bases, with 14 bases left in between. The CDR3 has 15 amino acids.

V usage is TRBV28 and J usage is TRBJ2-3; 9 bases agree with TRBD2. The CDR3 sequence is 15 residues long. Germline loops: CDR1 MDHEN, CDR2 SYDVKM. J gave up 5 bases and V 6 bases, and 9 bases lay outside the gene matches. CDR3 coding DNA: TGTGCCAGCAGGCCTCGGGCGGGGGGGCAAGATACGCAGTATTTT. Translation gives CASRPRAGGQDTQYF.

This clone was recorded a few times. This chain links TRBV7-2 with TRBJ2-7, with no clear D. The germline V gene encodes CDR1 SGHTA and CDR2 FQGNSA. This CDR3 region has 13 residues. The V end was cut by 3 bases, the J end by 3 bases, with 9 bases between. In nucleotides, the CDR3 is TGTGCCAGCAGCTTCGGGCCGAACTACGAGCAGTACTTC. Its translation: CASSFGPNYEQYF.

The gene calls are TRBV6-6 and TRBJ1-3; D ambiguous. V lost 4 bases, J lost 8 bases, and 3 bases lay in between. This CDR3 is built from 10 residues. The germline CDR1 and CDR2 sequences are MNHNY and SVGAGI (reference sequence). The CDR3 region is CASSWDTIYF. The CDR3 DNA is TGTGCCAGCAGTTGGGACACCATATATTTT.

The genes are TRBV7-8 and TRBJ2-1, with 8 bases identical to TRBD1. The junction had 7 bases not matched to a gene; V was cut back by 1 base and J by 8 bases. The CDR3 is made up of 15 amino acids. CDR1 SGHVS and CDR2 FQNEAQ come from the germline V gene. The CDR3 reads CASSLGVRGLDEQFF. For the CDR3, the DNA is TGTGCCAGCAGCTTAGGGGTCAGGGGGCTGGATGAGCAGTTCTTC.